This TCR beta chain was sequenced during a study of cytomegalovirus exposure and HLA in healthy donors. Findings and limits, study-wide: Compared with the roughly 700-donor mean, an Asian-associated ancestry cluster reportedly had fewer N-insertions, according to a later analysis. Associated with HLA alleles at 0.05 false discovery rate in a later analysis were 16,951 TCR beta sequences.

On this clone: The antigen is undetermined.

Vbeta (60) and Jbeta (13) primers were used in the PCR. Using immunoSEQ multiplex PCR, the repertoire was profiled, and TCRdb retains in-frame clones only, with some absent. The sample lists about 150,000 clones; around three quarters were seen once. The sequencing input was PBMCs. This TCR derives from a male donor in good health and CMV-seronegative.

The CDR3, as DNA: TGTGCCAGCAGCCCAGGGGAAAGGCCTAATGAAAAACTGTTTTTT. Translated, it gives CASSPGERPNEKLFF. This chain connects TRBV7-9 to TRBJ1-4; tentatively, D is TRBD1 (6 bases). Trimming left V 5 bases short and J 3 bases short, with 13 bases between. Germline V gives CDR1 SEHNR, CDR2 FQNEAQ (reference sequence). The CDR3 has 15 amino acids. Full variable domain (missing parts from reference TRBV7-9 and TRBJ1-4): DTGVSQNPRHKITKRGQNVTFRCDPISEHNRLYWYRQTLGQGPEFLTYFQNEAQLEKSRLLSDRFSAERPKGSFSTLEIQRTEQGDSAMYLCASSPGERPNEKLFFGSGTQLSVL.